These 23 T cell receptor beta chains were sequenced from one sample in a study of immune heterogeneity within non-small cell lung tumors. Bulk tumor genomic DNA served as template, at around 600 ng per sample. Several far-apart biopsies were taken per primary tumor during surgery. Enrolled individuals presented with untreated, newly diagnosed non-small cell lung cancer and received curative surgery. Using 32 V and 13 J primers, multiplex PCR amplified TCR beta CDR3. Via MiXCR, TCRdb re-called the multiplex PCR reads, giving one row per CDR3 protein. The table lists thousands of distinct CDR3 sequences, approximately 22% of them singletons. Material for sequencing was lung tumor tissue. The receptors shown here come from a man between 65 and 79 years old with non-small cell lung cancer.

J is TRBJ2-1 and V is TRBV7-9; TRBD1 aligns across 12 bases. CDR1 and CDR2 (germline): SEHNR, FQNEAQ (reference sequence). This CDR3 contains 17 residues. The ends lost 5 bases at V and 7 bases at J; junction bases unmatched: 12. The CDR3 DNA reads as TGTGCCAGCAGCCCTCCATGGGGACAGGGGGCGCGTAATGAGCAGTTCTTC. This codes for CASSPPWGQGARNEQFF.

The chain recombines TRBV15 with TRBJ1-2, with D possibly being TRBD1 (5 bases). The germline V gene has CDR1 LNHNV and CDR2 YYDKDF (reference sequence). Trimming shortened V by 9 bases and J by 3 bases, and 11 bases separated the two germline ends. This CDR3 has 12 residues. The CDR3 coding sequence is TGTGCCACGGGGGGGGACTACTATGGCTACACCTTC. Residues: CATGGDYYGYTF.

This clonotype is deemed medium-sized. This sequence joins TRBV10-3 and TRBJ2-7; possibly TRBD1 for D (6 bases). The CDR3 is 14 amino acids. Trimming left V 0 bases short and J 5 bases short, with 11 bases between. The germline CDR1 and CDR2 sequences are ENHRY and SYGVKD. CDR3 loop: CAISESFGGDEQYF. DNA for the CDR3: TGTGCCATCAGTGAGTCTTTTGGGGGCGACGAGCAGTACTTC.

There are many counts of this clonotype. This sequence joins TRBV3-1 and TRBJ2-5; D is tentatively TRBD1 or TRBD2 (7 bases each). This CDR3 has 13 residues. V was cut by 6 bases and J by 7 bases, with 15 bases left in between. Germline-derived CDR1 and CDR2 are LGHDT and YNNKEL (reference sequence). This CDR3 is CASRQQGRGTQYF. The CDR3 DNA reads as TGTGCCAGCAGGCAACAGGGGAGGGGGACCCAGTACTTC.

This clonotype is judged medium-sized (0.01 to 0.1%). The chain's CDR3 is CASTPGQPYGYTF. In DNA, the CDR3 is TGTGCCAGTACCCCGGGACAGCCATATGGCTACACCTTC. The chain uses TRBV19 and TRBJ1-2; 7 bases fit TRBD1. Germline loops: CDR1 LNHDA, CDR2 SQIVND (reference sequence). V shed 7 bases and J 5 bases; nucleotides not matched to a gene: 7. This CDR3 contains 13 residues.

This clonotype turned up a few times. V gene TRBV3-1 combines with J gene TRBJ1-1; D is undetermined. With 4 bases removed from V and 4 bases from J, the gap between germline ends came to 7 bases. The CDR3 is 12 amino acids. The germline V gene has CDR1 LGHDT and CDR2 YNNKEL (reference sequence). The CDR3 sequence: CASSPLGTEAFF. CDR3 nucleotides: TGTGCCAGCAGCCCCCTAGGCACTGAAGCTTTCTTT. Filled out from reference TRBV3-1 and TRBJ1-1, the complete variable domain reads DTAVSQTPKYLVTQMGNDKSIKCEQNLGHDTMYWYKQDSKKFLKIMFSYNNKELIINETVPNRFSPKSPDKAHLNLHINSLELGDSAVYFCASSPLGTEAFFGQGTRLTVV.

This clonotype qualifies as medium-sized. The J gene is TRBJ1-5, the V gene TRBV19; no reliable D call. The length of the CDR3 is 12 residues. The V end was cut by 2 bases, the J end by 4 bases, with 3 bases between. Germline V gene sequence: CDR1 LNHDA, CDR2 SQIVND (reference sequence). The CDR3 spells CASSIMNQPQHF. CDR3 nucleotides: TGTGCCAGTAGTATAATGAATCAGCCCCAGCATTTT.

The gene calls are TRBV5-6 and TRBJ2-6, with D unclear. The V gene's germline CDR1 is SGHDT and CDR2 YYEEEE. The CDR3 totals 14 residues. V lost 4 bases and J lost 4, with 9 bases in between. CDR3 residues: CASSPPGGANVLTF. The CDR3 nucleotides read TGTGCCAGCAGCCCTCCGGGCGGGGCCAACGTCCTGACTTTC.

This clonotype is classed as medium-sized (0.01 to 0.1%). The chain has TRBV28 and TRBJ1-6; maybe TRBD1 (6 bases). V was clipped by 6 bases and J by 6 bases, with 15 bases between them. Germline values: CDR1 MDHEN, CDR2 SYDVKM. The CDR3 covers 15 residues. The CDR3 nucleotides are TGTGCCAGCAGCCCAGACAGGACGTTTAATTCACCCCTCCACTTT. This codes for CASSPDRTFNSPLHF.

This clonotype qualifies as medium-sized (0.01 to 0.1%). The gene calls are TRBV5-6 and TRBJ1-2; no definite D call. V dropped 2 bases and J dropped 3 bases, with 23 bases sitting between them. Germline CDR1 and CDR2: SGHDT and YYEEEE. The CDR3 extends over 18 amino acids. The DNA of the CDR3 is TGTGCCAGCAGCTTTACCATTCCAGGAGGTACTGGGTACTATGGCTACACCTTC. As protein: CASSFTIPGGTGYYGYTF.

In this sample, this clonotype turned up many times. The chain uses TRBV7-9 and TRBJ2-3; D is uncertain. Trimming cost V 4 bases and J 1 base, with 6 bases left between them. The CDR3 covers 13 residues. Germline V gene data show CDR1 as SEHNR and CDR2 as FQNEAQ (reference sequence). The CDR3 coding sequence is TGTGCCAGCAGCTCATCAGGCACAGATACGCAGTATTTT. Its translation is CASSSSGTDTQYF.

Judged by abundance, this clonotype is medium-sized (0.01 to 0.1%). This chain joins TRBV5-1 and TRBJ1-2; unclear D gene. The germline CDR1 and CDR2 sequences are SGHRS and YFSETQ. Trimming shortened V by 0 bases and J by 7 bases, and 7 bases separated the two germline ends. The CDR3 covers 12 residues. In nucleotides, the CDR3 is TGCGCCAGCAGCTTGGAACGGGTTGGCTACACCTTC. Residues: CASSLERVGYTF.

A word on this clonotype: A much more abundant neighbour one base away suggests this may be a read error. The V and J genes are TRBV5-1 and TRBJ1-1; D unresolved. The germline V gene encodes CDR1 SGHRS and CDR2 YFSETQ. This CDR3 is built from 16 residues. The CDR3 here is CASSLIGRGMKTEAFF. CDR3 coding DNA: TGCGCCAGCAGCTTGATTGGAAGAGGGATGAAAACTGAAGCTTTCTTT.

The sample holds a few counts of this clonotype. The chain employs TRBV20-1 and TRBJ1-2; TRBD1 matches 7 bases. Trimming cost V 3 bases and J 2 bases; bases outside gene matches: 6. Germline V lookup: CDR1 DFQATT, CDR2 SNEGSKA (reference sequence). The CDR3 totals 14 residues. The CDR3: CSARETGRNYGYTF. The DNA for the CDR3 is TGCAGTGCTAGGGAGACAGGGAGAAACTATGGCTACACCTTC.

The table lists this clonotype with many counts. This chain links TRBV5-4 with TRBJ1-2, with D possibly TRBD1 on 5 matching bases. Germline CDR1 reads SGHNT; CDR2 reads YYREEE (reference sequence). Trimming left V 6 bases short and J 5 bases short, with 17 bases between. The CDR3 sequence is 14 residues long. The DNA of the CDR3 is TGTGCCAGCACCTACTGGCAGGGAGGTTATGGCTACACCTTC. Translated: CASTYWQGGYGYTF.

This clonotype has a handful of counts. The genes are TRBV5-6 and TRBJ2-2, with D possibly TRBD1 on 5 matching bases. The germline V gene has CDR1 SGHDT and CDR2 YYEEEE. The V gene lost 0 bases and the J gene lost 5 bases, with 8 bases spanning the gap. This CDR3 has 14 residues. The CDR3 DNA follows: TGTGCCAGCAGCTTGGGACAGTCTACCGGGGAGCTGTTTTTT. Translating gives CASSLGQSTGELFF. Filled out from reference TRBV5-6 and TRBJ2-2, the complete variable domain reads DAGVTQSPTHLIKTRGQQVTLRCSPKSGHDTVSWYQQALGQGPQFIFQYYEEEERQRGNFPDRFSGHQFPNYSSELNVNALLLGDSALYLCASSLGQSTGELFFGEGSRLTVL.

By sample fraction, this clonotype is medium-sized. This rearrangement joins TRBV19 to TRBJ2-5; tentatively, D is TRBD1 (5 bases). Germline values: CDR1 LNHDA, CDR2 SQIVND (reference sequence). Trimming took 9 bases from V and 4 from J, leaving 12 bases between them. The CDR3 runs 12 residues. DNA for the CDR3: TGTGCCAGCCGACAGAGTGGAGAGACCCAGTACTTC. As protein: CASRQSGETQYF.

The rearrangement joins TRBV6-5 to TRBJ1-4; 10 bases are a match to TRBD1. The germline gives CDR1 MNHEY, CDR2 SVGAGI. V was pared by 2 bases and J by 8 bases, with 5 bases of the junction left unmatched. CDR3 length: 15 residues. CDR3 sequence: CASSYGGTGEEKLFF. Written as DNA, the CDR3 is TGTGCCAGCAGTTACGGCGGGACAGGGGAGGAAAAACTGTTTTTT.

This clonotype is labeled medium-sized. V and J are TRBV5-1 and TRBJ2-3; 7 nucleotides agree with TRBD1. The CDR3 totals 15 residues. V lost 0 bases and J lost 2; bases outside the gene matches: 3. Per the germline V gene, CDR1 is SGHRS and CDR2 is YFSETQ. The CDR3 DNA reads as TGCGCCAGCAGCTTGGGAGGGGGCAACACAGATACGCAGTATTTT. Encoded protein: CASSLGGGNTDTQYF. Looking up the rest from reference TRBV5-1 and TRBJ2-3 gives the full variable domain: KAGVTQTPRYLIKTRGQQVTLSCSPISGHRSVSWYQQTPGQGLQFLFEYFSETQRNKGNFPGRFSGRQFSNSRSEMNVSTLELGDSALYLCASSLGGGNTDTQYFGPGTRLTVL.

By frequency in the sample, this clonotype is medium-sized (0.01 to 0.1%). The chain has TRBV6-5 and TRBJ2-1, with TRBD2 matching over 9 bases. Unmatched junction bases numbered 9, after V lost 2 bases and J lost 4 bases. The CDR3 contains 17 residues. CDR1 MNHEY and CDR2 SVGAGI come from the germline V gene. This CDR3 reads CASSYVSAGGLYNEQFF. The CDR3 coding sequence is TGTGCCAGCAGTTACGTTTCCGCGGGGGGGCTATACAATGAGCAGTTCTTC.

This clonotype came up many times. The chain recombines TRBV4-2 with TRBJ2-5; D uncertain. This CDR3 region has 14 residues. V gave up 1 base and J gave up 1 base, with 7 bases separating them. Germline V lookup: CDR1 LGHNA, CDR2 YNFKEQ. The CDR3 DNA sequence: TGTGCCAGCAGCCAAGGAAGCTTCCAAGAGACCCAGTACTTC. Its translation is CASSQGSFQETQYF.

V gene TRBV2 combines with J gene TRBJ2-3; weak D call: TRBD2 (6 bases). This CDR3 is 15 amino acids long. V was clipped by 8 bases and J by 2 bases, with 17 bases between them. Germline CDR1 and CDR2: SNHLY and FYNNEI. The CDR3 sequence: CASLRAGYSTDTQYF. The CDR3 nucleotides read TGTGCCAGCTTAAGGGCGGGGTACTCCACAGATACGCAGTATTTT.

This clonotype turned up a few times. A much larger clone differs from this one at a single base, so this may be a read error. The V and J genes are TRBV6-2 or TRBV6-3 and TRBJ2-3, with D perhaps TRBD1 or TRBD2 (5 bases each). Germline CDR1 reads MNHEY; CDR2 reads SVGEGT. CDR3 size: 14 residues. Between the trimmed V and J ends, which lost 5 bases and 1 base, there was a span of 10 bases. Here the CDR3 reads CASSRDVGTDTQYF. The DNA for the CDR3 is TGTGCCAGCAGTCGGGACGTGGGCACAGATACGCAGTATTTT.